Included here is one T cell receptor (beta chain) sequence, with context. Its antigen is still unknown. This specimen belongs to a study of T-cell memory formation after mild COVID-19. Study outcomes and limitations: Mainly in CM and EM were contracting CD4+ clones; CD8+ were in EMRA.

TCRdb re-called the 5' RACE reads through MiXCR, storing one row per CDR3 protein. The profile covers 120,000 to 150,000 distinct CDR3 sequences, with roughly a fifth appearing a single time and 2% to 2.5% taken by the ten largest. Sequenced sample: PBMCs or a T cell subset sorted from them (not recorded which). The TCR was taken from an adult woman who had mild COVID-19 (a few samples of this study predate the infection). Cell type and time point are not known.

DNA for the CDR3: TGTGCCAGCAGAGGGGCCGGGGAGCTGTTTTTT. This gives the protein CASRGAGELFF. This chain joins TRBV2 and TRBJ2-2; perhaps TRBD1 as D (5 bases). Germline assignment: CDR1 SNHLY and CDR2 FYNNEI. This CDR3 has 11 residues. V was shortened by 6 bases and J by 6 bases, with 5 bases between the two germline ends.